This paragraph reports one TCR beta chain. Antigen unknown. The data originate from a study of T cell repertoires in cytomegalovirus infection. TCRdb reprocessed the reads with MiXCR, giving one entry per CDR3 protein. The top ten hold around two fifths of the sample, which has around 430,000 distinct CDR3 sequences, under 55% seen once. CDR3 size: 15 residues. Germline V gene data show CDR1 as SGHTA and CDR2 as FQGNSA. V was cut by 5 bases and J by 8 bases, with 21 bases left in between. Sequenced material: cultured PBMCs, taken from culture after CMV antigen stimulation. The origin of this receptor is a human donor in good health (CMV status not recorded). Some clones in this sample may be carry-over from other donors' samples. This chain joins TRBV7-2 and TRBJ1-2; D not resolved. DNA of the CDR3: TGTGCCAGCAGCCCCCTCCCGGACCCACGTAGCGGCTACACCTTC. Protein sequence: CASSPLPDPRSGYTF.